The 5 T cell receptor beta chains below were found in one sample sequenced in a study of shared clonotypes between healthy human individuals. Here immunoSEQ multiplex PCR was the method, and the copy in TCRdb shows in-frame clones only, minus some. The sample yields fewer than 1.8 million clones, approximately 98.5% seen once. The sequenced sample was naive CD4+ T cells sorted from blood. Documented subset: CD45RA+ positively selected. All receptors come from a man aged 25 to 45 in good health.

The chain couples TRBV5-5 to TRBJ2-2; 9 bases are a match to TRBD1. The CDR3 sequence is 15 residues long. V was pared by 6 bases and J by 4 bases, with 7 bases of the junction left unmatched. Per germline, CDR1 SGHKS and CDR2 YYEKEE (reference sequence). CDR3 DNA: TGTGCCAGCACCAAGGACAGGGGTGGCACCGGGGAGCTGTTTTTT. It codes for CASTKDRGGTGELFF.

The chain recombines TRBV10-1 with TRBJ2-1; the match to TRBD2 covers 11 bases. V lost 5 bases, J lost 3 bases, and 3 bases stayed unmatched. Germline V gene data show CDR1 as WNHNN and CDR2 as SYGVQD (reference sequence). The CDR3 spans 15 residues. The CDR3, as DNA: TGCGCCAGCAGTACTACTAGCGGGGGCTACAATGAGCAGTTCTTC. It translates to CASSTTSGGYNEQFF.

The chain links TRBV11-2 to TRBJ1-2; D is perhaps TRBD1 (6 bases). Trimming shortened V by 5 bases and J by 0 bases, and 13 bases separated the two germline ends. The CDR3 contains 15 residues. Germline CDR1 and CDR2: SGHAT and FQNNGV. The CDR3 sequence is CASSVTTGANYGYTF. The CDR3 DNA sequence: TGTGCCAGCAGCGTAACGACAGGAGCTAACTATGGCTACACCTTC.

The rearrangement links TRBV4-2 to TRBJ2-5, with 9 bases that match TRBD2. The CDR3 is 16 amino acids. The J segment lost 2 bases and the V segment lost 3 bases, leaving 7 bases of the junction unmatched. Germline CDR1 reads LGHNA; CDR2 reads YNFKEQ. The CDR3 here is CASSQASGRTQETQYF. The DNA for the CDR3 is TGTGCCAGCAGCCAGGCAAGCGGGAGGACGCAAGAGACCCAGTACTTC.

CDR3 coding DNA: TGTGCCAGCAGCTTAGGGGCGGGGAGCTCCTACAATGAGCAGTTCTTC. This sequence encodes CASSLGAGSSYNEQFF. The V gene is TRBV7-6, the J gene TRBJ2-1; D is possibly TRBD2 (6 bases). This CDR3 has 16 amino acids. Germline CDR1 is SGHVS and CDR2 is FNYEAQ. The V end lost 1 base, the J end lost 0 bases, and 10 bases lay between the germline ends. The full variable domain, completed using reference TRBV7-6 and TRBJ2-1, is GAGVSQSPRYKVTKRGQDVALRCDPISGHVSLYWYRQALGQGPEFLTYFNYEAQQDKSGLPNDRFSAERPEGSISTLTIQRTEQRDSAMYRCASSLGAGSSYNEQFFGPGTRLTVL.